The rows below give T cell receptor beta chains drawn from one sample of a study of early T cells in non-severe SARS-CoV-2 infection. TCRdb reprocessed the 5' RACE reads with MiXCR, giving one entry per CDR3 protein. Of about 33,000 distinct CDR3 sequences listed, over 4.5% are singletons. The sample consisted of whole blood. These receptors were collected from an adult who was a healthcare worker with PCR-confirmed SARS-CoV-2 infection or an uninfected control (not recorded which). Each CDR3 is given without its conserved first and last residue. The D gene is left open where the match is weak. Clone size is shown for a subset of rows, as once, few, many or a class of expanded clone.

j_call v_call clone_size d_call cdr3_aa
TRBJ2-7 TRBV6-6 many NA ASSYERGYEQY
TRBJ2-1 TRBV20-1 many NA SARVDGVLNEQF
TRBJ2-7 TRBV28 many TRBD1 ASTRDRVAEQY
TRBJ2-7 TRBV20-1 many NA SATDGPYEQY
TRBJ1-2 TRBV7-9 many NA ASSLAVANYGYT
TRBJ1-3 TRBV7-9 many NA ASSLGRSDSGNTIY
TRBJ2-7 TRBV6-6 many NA ASTLNTYEQY
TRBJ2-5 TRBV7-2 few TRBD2 ASSSQRGGPETQY
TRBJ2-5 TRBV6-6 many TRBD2 ASSPTSGGRETQY
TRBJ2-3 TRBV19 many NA ASSEPGRRNTDTQY
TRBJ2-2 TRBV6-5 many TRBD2 ASPGGGRDTGELF
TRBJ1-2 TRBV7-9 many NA ASRQSTVNYGYT
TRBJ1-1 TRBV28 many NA ASSSGSTEAF
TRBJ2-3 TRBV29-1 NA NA SAGEADTQY
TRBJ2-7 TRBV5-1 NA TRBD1 ASSTLEPGQGI
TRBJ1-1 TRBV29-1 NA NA SVGGHEAF
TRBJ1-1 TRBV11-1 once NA ASSLTAARNTEAF
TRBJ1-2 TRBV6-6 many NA ASNVLRVARENYGYT
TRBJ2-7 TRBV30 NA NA AWTPWGENYEQY
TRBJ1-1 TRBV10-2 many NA ASSETWGAEAF
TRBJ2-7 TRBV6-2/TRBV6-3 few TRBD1 ASRTTGLPYEQY
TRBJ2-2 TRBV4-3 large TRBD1 ASSQVHPQGANTGELF
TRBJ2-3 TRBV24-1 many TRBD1 ATSDSGTGIRTDTQY
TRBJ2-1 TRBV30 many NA ASLRSVSYNEQF